Here is one T cell receptor beta chain with its context. The sample's time point: cycle 4 day 1 (C4D1), after less than 7 weeks of nivolumab. Each patient relapsed following autologous stem cell transplantation, and prior brentuximab vedotin exposure differed. Produced via immunoSEQ multiplex PCR; TCRdb's table is partial and in-frame only. The table lists 25,000 to 40,000 clones, less than 75% of them singletons. This entry comes from a study of PD-1 blockade in classical Hodgkin lymphoma. Study-level information: Patients were given intravenous nivolumab, 3 mg/kg, every 2 weeks.

Deletions cut 2 bases from V and 4 bases from J, with 20 bases between. The germline gives CDR1 LNHDA, CDR2 SQIVND (reference sequence). This CDR3 region has 17 residues. The sequenced sample was peripheral blood mononuclear cells (PBMCs), obtained before the fourth cycle of nivolumab. The rearrangement joins TRBV19 to TRBJ1-2; no clear D. This TCR was sampled from a human donor with classical Hodgkin lymphoma. CDR3 in DNA: TGTGCCAGTAGTATAATGTCTCTTATGGGAGCGAGCTATGGCTACACCTTC. It yields the protein CASSIMSLMGASYGYTF. Full variable domain (remainder filled in from reference TRBV19 and TRBJ1-2): DGGITQSPKYLFRKEGQNVTLSCEQNLNHDAMYWYRQDPGQGLRLIYYSQIVNDFQKGDIAEGYSVSREKKESFPLTVTSAQKNPTAFYLCASSIMSLMGASYGYTFGSGTRLTVV.